The clone carrying this T cell receptor (beta chain) has more than one count but fewer than ten. The antigen remains undetermined. Looked up from germline, CDR1 is SQVTM and CDR2 is ANQGSEA. The CDR3 totals 14 residues. V was clipped by 4 bases and J by 1 base, with 12 bases between them. This sample is part of a study of CD8 T cells in ankylosing spondylitis. Findings of the study overall: Certain motif variants had earlier been reported in reactive arthritis synovial fluid and blood. There was reportedly significant enrichment of clones that were disease-linked in matched ankylosing spondylitis synovial fluid.

Quantitative 5'-RACE was performed with molecular barcodes, and it yielded the TCR beta libraries. TCRdb reprocessed the 5' RACE reads with MiXCR, giving one entry per CDR3 protein. The data show some 120,000 distinct CDR3 sequences, with roughly 15% seen just once and 3% held by the top ten. The chain employs TRBV29-1 and TRBJ2-3; D call uncertain. The TCR comes from a female donor with ankylosing spondylitis or in good health (not recorded which). Input material: blood, either unsorted or a sorted T cell fraction (not recorded which). CDR3 coding DNA: TGCAGCGTTGGGGGAATTCGGGGCACAGATACGCAGTATTTT. Amino acid sequence: CSVGGIRGTDTQYF.